This T cell receptor (beta chain) stems from a study of blood T cell repertoires in COVID-19. For the study at large: PBMCs, B-cell-depleted T cells, or T cells provided the cDNA or gDNA that made up the material.

CDR3 length equals 15 residues. V was cut by 8 bases and J by 4 bases, with 20 bases left in between. Germline V gives CDR1 MDHEN, CDR2 SYDVKM. Participant reports of clinical history set cohort assignment. Per the study methods: Amplified reference gene primers provided the basis for estimating nucleated cell counts. This table comes from immunoSEQ multiplex PCR, and its TCRdb copy is limited to in-frame clones, with some not included. Clonal size and the V and J genes are those of that table, whereas D and trimming came from the DNA. The sample lists 360,000 or so clones, about nine tenths occurring once.

V and J are TRBV28 and TRBJ1-2; possibly TRBD1 for D (5 bases). The specimen sequenced was PBMCs or T cells enriched from blood (not recorded which). This clonotype originated in a woman aged 25 to 45 who had been exposed to COVID-19. CDR3 in amino acids: CASAGGGPASYGYTF. The CDR3 nucleotides are TGTGCCAGCGCCGGGGGGGGACCGGCGTCCTATGGCTACACCTTC.